The rows below give T cell receptor beta chains drawn from one sample of a study of radiation and T cells in renal cell carcinoma. Using immunoSEQ multiplex PCR, the repertoire was profiled, and TCRdb retains in-frame clones only, with some absent. The data contain approximately 94,000 clones, over 65% of them singletons. The source material was blood, sampled from a patient whose treatment included radiotherapy and nephrectomy. These receptors all stem from a man in his 60s with renal cell carcinoma. Both conserved end residues are part of each CDR3. Fields, in order: V gene, D gene, J gene, clone size, CDR3 length, CDR3 DNA, CDR3 protein. D genes are given only for firm matches. Clone size is not always given. Where it is, it says once, few, many or a class for expanded clones.

TRBV28	-	TRBJ2-5	-	14	TGTGCCAGCAGTTTATTTACCGGCGAAGAGACCCAGTACTTC	CASSLFTGEETQYF
TRBV4-2	TRBD2	TRBJ2-1	-	16	TGTGCCAGCAGCCAAGATGGGGCGGGAGTAGGAGGTGAGCAGTTCTTC	CASSQDGAGVGGEQFF
TRBV11-2	-	TRBJ2-3	once	16	TGTGCCAGCAGCTTACCAAGGGGCAGGGGCCCGGATACGCAGTATTTT	CASSLPRGRGPDTQYF
TRBV19	-	TRBJ1-5	few	15	TGTGCCAGTAGTATATTTCGAGGGACGGGGCAGCCCCAGCATTTT	CASSIFRGTGQPQHF
TRBV7-2	-	TRBJ2-5	once	15	TGTGCCAGCAGCTTAGGGTCTAGGGTTCAAGAGACCCAGTACTTC	CASSLGSRVQETQYF
TRBV19	-	TRBJ2-1	-	15	TGTGCCAGTAGTATAGAGGGGTATGGTTACAATGAGCAGTTCTTC	CASSIEGYGYNEQFF
TRBV7-2	-	TRBJ2-4	-	12	TGTGCCAGCAGCCTTAGCGTTGGGTTTCAGTACTTC	CASSLSVGFQYF
TRBV10-2	-	TRBJ1-2	-	13	TGCGCCAGCAGTCAGTCAGGGGTGACTGGCTACACCTTC	CASSQSGVTGYTF
TRBV14	TRBD2	TRBJ2-1	-	14	TGTGCCAGCAGCCAACTAGCGGCAAACAATGAGCAGTTCTTC	CASSQLAANNEQFF
TRBV6-6	-	TRBJ2-1	few	12	TGTGCCAGCAGTTACTCACGCGTTGAGCAGTTCTTC	CASSYSRVEQFF
TRBV7-3	-	TRBJ2-5	-	13	TGTGCCAGCAGCTTGGGACTTCAAGAGACCCAGTACTTC	CASSLGLQETQYF
TRBV19	-	TRBJ2-5	-	15	TGTGCCAGTAGTTTCTCCCTAAACAGGGAGGAGACCCAGTACTTC	CASSFSLNREETQYF
TRBV28	-	TRBJ2-7	few	17	TGTGCCAGCAGACACACCTCGGGGGTTGATAGGGCCTACGAGCAGTACTTC	CASRHTSGVDRAYEQYF
TRBV11-3	-	TRBJ2-5	-	14	TGTGCCAGCAGCTTAGACCCTAGCAGTGAGACCCAGTACTTC	CASSLDPSSETQYF
TRBV6-5	-	TRBJ2-2	-	14	TGTGCCAGCAGTTTGGGGTCGGTCACCGGGGAGCTGTTTTTT	CASSLGSVTGELFF
TRBV19	TRBD2	TRBJ2-7	-	14	TGTGCCAGTAGTATATGGGACTACCCCTACGAGCAGTACTTC	CASSIWDYPYEQYF
TRBV5-1	-	TRBJ2-3	-	12	TGCGCCAGCAGCTTCGGTGGGGATACGCAGTATTTT	CASSFGGDTQYF
TRBV5-4	-	TRBJ2-5	-	13	TGTGCCAGCAGCCTGCAGGGCAGAGAGACCCAGTACTTC	CASSLQGRETQYF
TRBV5-1	-	TRBJ2-7	-	15	TGCGCCAGCAGTCCGCAGGGGACGGGCTCCTACGAGCAGTACTTC	CASSPQGTGSYEQYF
TRBV6-1	-	TRBJ1-1	-	13	TGTGCCAGCACTAGGGTGCTGAACACTGAAGCTTTCTTT	CASTRVLNTEAFF
TRBV18	TRBD1	TRBJ1-4	-	18	TGTGCCAGCTCACCAAGTCGGAGACAGGGGGGGACTAATGAAAAACTGTTTTTT	CASSPSRRQGGTNEKLFF
TRBV9	-	TRBJ2-1	-	13	TGTGCCAGCAGCTCCCTGACGTGGCATGAGCAGTTCTTC	CASSSLTWHEQFF
TRBV2	TRBD1	TRBJ2-7	few	14	TGTGCCAGCAGTGCCGGGACAGGGTCCTACGAGCAGTACTTC	CASSAGTGSYEQYF
TRBV27	TRBD2	TRBJ2-1	-	14	TGTGCCAGTCTAGCGGGAGGTTGGAACAATGAGCAGTTCTTC	CASLAGGWNNEQFF
TRBV28	-	TRBJ2-7	few	11	TGTGCCAGCAGTTCCCGGATCGAGCAGTACTTC	CASSSRIEQYF
TRBV28	-	TRBJ1-5	-	12	TGTGCCAGCAGTCCCGTCAATCAGCCCCAGCATTTT	CASSPVNQPQHF
TRBV4-2	TRBD2	TRBJ2-1	-	18	TGTGCCAGCAGCCAAGATCGGTTGACTAGCGGGAGGGACAATGAGCAGTTCTTC	CASSQDRLTSGRDNEQFF
TRBV19	TRBD1	TRBJ1-5	-	16	TGTGCCAGTAGCAGAGTGTACCGGGACAGAAATCAGCCCCAGCATTTT	CASSRVYRDRNQPQHF